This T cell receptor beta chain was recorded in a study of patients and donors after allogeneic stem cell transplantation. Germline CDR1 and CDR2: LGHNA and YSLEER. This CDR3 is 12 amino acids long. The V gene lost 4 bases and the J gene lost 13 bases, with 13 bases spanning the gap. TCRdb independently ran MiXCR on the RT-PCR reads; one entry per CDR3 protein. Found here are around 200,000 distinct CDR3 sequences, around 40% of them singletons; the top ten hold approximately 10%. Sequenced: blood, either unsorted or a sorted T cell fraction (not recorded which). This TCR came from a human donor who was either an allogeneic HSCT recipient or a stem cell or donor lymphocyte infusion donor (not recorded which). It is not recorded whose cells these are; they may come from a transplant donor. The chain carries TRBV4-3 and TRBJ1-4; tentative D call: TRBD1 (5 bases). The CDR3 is CASSRGTSRLFF. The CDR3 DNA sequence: TGCGCCAGCAGCCGAGGGACTTCCCGACTGTTTTTT.